These 12 T cell receptor beta chains share one sample of origin, sequenced in a study of T cells in Graves' hyperthyroidism and ophthalmopathy. TCR beta CDR3 sequences were amplified from RNA transcripts. HTBI primers drove first-round RT-PCR of the TCR CDR3. Via MiXCR, TCRdb re-called the multiplex PCR reads, giving one row per CDR3 protein. The sample contains roughly 250,000 distinct CDR3 sequences, approximately 14% of which appear only once. The material sequenced was blood. These receptors were taken from a woman in her thirties or forties with Graves' hyperthyroidism that later progressed to Graves' ophthalmopathy.

There are a few counts of this clonotype. This chain links TRBV28 with TRBJ1-1; D may be TRBD1 (6 bases). CDR1 is MDHEN, CDR2 SYDVKM, per germline. This CDR3 has 14 amino acids. V was pared by 6 bases and J by 3 bases, with 14 bases between. Written as DNA, the CDR3 is TGTGCCAGCAGCATGGGGGGGCCGGACACTGAAGCTTTCTTT. Translating gives CASSMGGPDTEAFF.

This clonotype was seen a few times. The V gene is TRBV19, the J gene TRBJ2-7; 8 positions agree with TRBD2. Unmatched junction bases numbered 7, after V lost 3 bases and J lost 3 bases. The CDR3 has 15 amino acids. CDR1 and CDR2 from the germline V gene are LNHDA and SQIVND (reference sequence). The DNA of the CDR3 is TGTGCCAGTAGTATTATTACTAGCGGCCGCTACGAGCAGTACTTC. Translation: CASSIITSGRYEQYF.

This clonotype has at least ten counts. DNA for the CDR3: TGTGCCATCAGTGAGAGGGGAGGGACTGAAGCTTTCTTT. Translated, it gives CAISERGGTEAFF. This chain joins TRBV10-3 and TRBJ1-1; perhaps TRBD1 as D (5 bases). CDR3 length: 13 amino acids. The germline V gene encodes CDR1 ENHRY and CDR2 SYGVKD. Trimming shortened V by 2 bases and J by 5 bases, and 9 bases separated the two germline ends.

In this sample, this clonotype turned up many times. This chain uses TRBV28 with TRBJ1-1; D perhaps matches TRBD1 (6 bases). This CDR3 comprises 14 residues. The germline CDR1 and CDR2 sequences are MDHEN and SYDVKM. Trimming removed 5 bases from V and 1 base from J, with 11 bases in between. CDR3 in DNA: TGTGCCAGCAGTCGCAGGGGAAGGAACACTGAAGCTTTCTTT. This translates into CASSRRGRNTEAFF.

This clonotype was recorded a few times. This could be a read error, since a much larger clone is one nucleotide away. The chain couples TRBV13 to TRBJ2-3; TRBD2 is a possible D gene (6 bases). Germline assignment: CDR1 PRHDT and CDR2 FYEKMQ (reference sequence). The CDR3 extends over 14 amino acids. This chain's CDR3 is CVSSPSALTDTQYF. The CDR3 DNA is TGTGTCAGCAGCCCTAGCGCGCTCACAGATACGCAGTATTTT.

This clonotype has a count of ten or more. This rearrangement joins TRBV4-1 to TRBJ2-2; 15 bases agree with TRBD2. The CDR3 covers 21 residues. V shed 1 base, J shed 0 bases, and the junction held 9 bases outside the gene matches. The V gene's germline CDR1 is MGHRA and CDR2 YSYEKL. The CDR3 sequence: CASSQVVLGLAGGTNTGELFF. CDR3 bases: TGCGCCAGCAGCCAAGTGGTGTTAGGACTAGCGGGAGGGACGAACACCGGGGAGCTGTTTTTT.

The chain has TRBV3-1 and TRBJ1-6; D gene unclear. This CDR3 region has 14 residues. The germline V and J ends were trimmed by 0 bases and 7 bases, with 7 bases remaining between them. Per the germline V gene, CDR1 is LGHDT and CDR2 is YNNKEL (reference sequence). The CDR3 is CASSQDRQNSPLHF. In DNA form, the CDR3 reads TGTGCCAGCAGCCAAGATAGGCAGAATTCACCCCTCCACTTT.

This clonotype was picked up many times. The V and J genes are TRBV4-1 and TRBJ1-6; a weak D match, TRBD1 (5 bases). This CDR3 contains 13 residues. Germline CDR1 reads MGHRA; CDR2 reads YSYEKL. V lost 0 bases and J lost 12, with 9 bases in between. CDR3 nucleotides: TGCGCCAGCAGCCAAGATGGGGGATTACCCCTCCACTTT. The encoded protein is CASSQDGGLPLHF.

This clonotype was seen ten or more times. The V gene is TRBV27, the J gene TRBJ2-1; perhaps TRBD2 as D (6 bases). V was trimmed by 0 bases and J by 4 bases, leaving 13 bases between them. This CDR3 comprises 16 residues. The germline CDR1 and CDR2 sequences are MNHEY and SMNVEV (reference sequence). The CDR3 sequence is CASSLSKAGWYNEQFF. CDR3 nucleotides: TGTGCCAGCAGTTTATCGAAGGCGGGGTGGTACAATGAGCAGTTCTTC.

The chain links TRBV6-1 to TRBJ1-2, with 10 bases fitting TRBD1. CDR3 length: 12 residues. CDR1 is MNHNS and CDR2 is SASEGT in the germline V gene. After removal of 7 bases from V and 7 bases from J, the junction contained 3 bases not matched to a gene. The CDR3 protein is CASKDRGLGYTF. The CDR3 nucleotides are TGTGCCAGCAAAGACAGGGGGCTTGGCTACACCTTC.

The V and J genes are TRBV2 and TRBJ2-5; 11 nucleotides match TRBD2. Germline CDR1 is SNHLY and CDR2 is FYNNEI. The CDR3 totals 14 residues. V dropped 5 bases and J dropped 4; count of bases not matched to a gene: 3. CDR3: CASSPLAGAETQYF. In DNA form, the CDR3 reads TGTGCCAGCAGTCCACTAGCGGGAGCAGAGACCCAGTACTTC. Full variable domain (outside the CDR3, taken from reference TRBV2 and TRBJ2-5): EPEVTQTPSHQVTQMGQEVILRCVPISNHLYFYWYRQILGQKVEFLVSFYNNEISEKSEIFDDQFSVERPDGSNFTLKIRSTKLEDSAMYFCASSPLAGAETQYFGPGTRLLVL.

This clonotype was detected many times. V usage is TRBV5-1 and J usage is TRBJ1-3, with a tentative D call TRBD1 (6 bases). From germline, CDR1 is SGHRS and CDR2 YFSETQ. The V and J ends lost 5 bases and 8 bases respectively, with 11 bases between them. The CDR3 length is 12 residues. For the CDR3, the DNA is TGCGCCAGCAGAGGACAGTCGCACACCATATATTTT. This gives the protein CASRGQSHTIYF.